This T cell receptor (beta chain) stems from a study of beta chain features in type 1 diabetes. Overall study results and limits: Comparison showed that naive, central memory and Treg TCRB repertoires appeared more similar among patients than among healthy donors.

Every isolated RNA sample was fully reverse transcribed, so sequencing captured expressed TCRB transcripts. Measured with immunoSEQ multiplex PCR; TCRdb has only the in-frame clones, and not every one. Among 500,000 to 700,000 clones listed, 15% to 18% were seen once. Points on this clone: Its matching antigen is unknown.

The material sequenced was naive CD4+ T cells from blood. This receptor was obtained from a man aged 18 to 30 in good health.

In DNA form, the CDR3 reads TGTGCCAGCAGCTTAAAAGGGGACTATGGCTACACCTTC. Amino acids: CASSLKGDYGYTF. The rearrangement links TRBV7-2 to TRBJ1-2; perhaps TRBD1 as D (5 bases). CDR3 length: 13 residues. Germline assignment: CDR1 SGHTA and CDR2 FQGNSA. Trimming pared 2 bases from V and 3 bases from J, leaving 7 bases between.